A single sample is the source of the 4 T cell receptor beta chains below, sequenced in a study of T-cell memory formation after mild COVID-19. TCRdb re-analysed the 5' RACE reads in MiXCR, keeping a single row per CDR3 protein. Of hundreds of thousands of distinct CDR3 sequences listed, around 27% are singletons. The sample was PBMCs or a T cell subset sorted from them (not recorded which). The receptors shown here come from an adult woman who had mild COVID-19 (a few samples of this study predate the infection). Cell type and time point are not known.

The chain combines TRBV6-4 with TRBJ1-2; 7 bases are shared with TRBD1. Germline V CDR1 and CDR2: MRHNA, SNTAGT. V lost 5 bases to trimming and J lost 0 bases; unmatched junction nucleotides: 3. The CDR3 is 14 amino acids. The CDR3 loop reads CASSPTGSNYGYTF. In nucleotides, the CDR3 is TGTGCCAGCAGTCCGACAGGGTCTAACTATGGCTACACCTTC.

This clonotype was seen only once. Here the CDR3 reads CASGGTGNSPLHF. The CDR3 coding sequence is TGTGCCAGCGGGGGGACAGGGAATTCACCCCTCCACTTT. The chain uses TRBV12-3 or TRBV12-4 and TRBJ1-6, with 9 bases fitting TRBD1. This CDR3 is built from 13 residues. V trimming: 8 bases; J trimming: 7 bases; junction bases outside the gene matches: 3.

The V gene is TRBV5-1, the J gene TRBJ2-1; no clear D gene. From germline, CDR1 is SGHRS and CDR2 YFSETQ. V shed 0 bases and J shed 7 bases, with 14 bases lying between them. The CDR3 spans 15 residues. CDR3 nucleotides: TGCGCCAGCAGCTTGGAAGGGTTACGGACGAATGAGCAGTTCTTC. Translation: CASSLEGLRTNEQFF.

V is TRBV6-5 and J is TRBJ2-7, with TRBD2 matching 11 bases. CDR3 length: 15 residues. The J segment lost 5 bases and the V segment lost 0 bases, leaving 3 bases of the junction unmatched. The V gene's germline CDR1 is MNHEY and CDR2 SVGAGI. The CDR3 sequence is CASSYSTLAGDEQYF. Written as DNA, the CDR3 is TGTGCCAGCAGTTACTCGACACTAGCGGGAGACGAGCAGTACTTC.